Each of the 11 T cell receptor beta chains below was sequenced from the same sample in a study of OX40 agonist ivuxolimab in advanced cancers. TCRdb keeps only in-frame clones here, not all; method: immunoSEQ multiplex PCR. The sample has over 80,000 clones; more than 85% are singletons. Specimen: CD4+ or CD8+ T cells sorted from blood, collected in a trial of the OX40 agonist ivuxolimab. The receptors originated from an adult with an advanced solid tumor such as melanoma, head and neck, liver or kidney cancer.

A single count supports this clone. The rearrangement uses TRBV14 and TRBJ2-7; D might be TRBD1 or TRBD2, each matching 5 bases. V was clipped by 3 bases and J by 7 bases, with 7 bases between them. This CDR3 is 11 amino acids long. Germline V lookup: CDR1 SGHDN, CDR2 FVKESK. The CDR3 loop reads CASSQWGEQYF. The CDR3 nucleotides are TGTGCCAGCAGCCAGTGGGGGGAGCAGTACTTC.

The V gene is TRBV7-2, the J gene TRBJ2-3, with 7 bases fitting TRBD2. Germline V gene lookup returns CDR1 SGHTA and CDR2 FQGNSA. V gave up 5 bases and J gave up 8 bases; unmatched junction bases: 22. The CDR3 has 18 residues. CDR3 residues: CASSPRPVSGTNRGTQYF. The CDR3 bases are TGTGCCAGCAGCCCTAGACCAGTAAGCGGGACTAACCGGGGTACGCAGTATTTT.

The rearrangement uses TRBV7-9 and TRBJ1-1; D is perhaps TRBD1 (5 bases). The germline gives CDR1 SEHNR, CDR2 FQNEAQ (reference sequence). This CDR3 spans 15 amino acids. V gave up 3 bases and J gave up 4 bases, with 15 bases separating them. Here the CDR3 DNA reads TGTGCCAGCAGCTTGGAGGGGAGGGTTGGCACTGAAGCTTTCTTT. It is translated as CASSLEGRVGTEAFF. Full variable domain (rest looked up from reference TRBV7-9 and TRBJ1-1): DTGVSQNPRHKITKRGQNVTFRCDPISEHNRLYWYRQTLGQGPEFLTYFQNEAQLEKSRLLSDRFSAERPKGSFSTLEIQRTEQGDSAMYLCASSLEGRVGTEAFFGQGTRLTVV.

The chain links TRBV7-2 to TRBJ2-5; 9 bases agree with TRBD2. CDR1 is SGHTA, CDR2 FQGNSA, per germline. This CDR3 is 17 amino acids long. Trimming took 3 bases from V and 9 from J; bases not matched to a gene: 17. The CDR3, as DNA: TGTGCCAGCAGCTTTGGTTCTACTAGCGGGTTTATGATTGCCCAGTACTTC. This gives the protein CASSFGSTSGFMIAQYF.

The chain combines TRBV19 with TRBJ2-4; 8 nucleotides line up with TRBD1. The CDR3 is made up of 15 amino acids. Looked up from germline, CDR1 is LNHDA and CDR2 is SQIVND (reference sequence). V trimming: 3 bases; J trimming: 1 base; junction bases outside the gene matches: 2. The CDR3 bases are TGTGCCAGTAGTATTCAGGGGGCTGCCAAAAACATTCAGTACTTC. Translated: CASSIQGAAKNIQYF.

The J gene is TRBJ1-3, the V gene TRBV5-1; D is unclear. This CDR3 has 16 amino acids. Looked up from germline, CDR1 is SGHRS and CDR2 is YFSETQ. With 1 base removed from V and 0 bases from J, the gap between germline ends came to 11 bases. This CDR3 is CASSLTDASSGNTIYF. The CDR3 DNA sequence: TGCGCCAGCAGCTTGACCGACGCTAGCTCTGGAAACACCATATATTTT.

The V and J genes are TRBV5-6 and TRBJ2-7; TRBD2 aligns across 14 bases. Germline CDR1 SGHDT, CDR2 YYEEEE. V shed 4 bases, J shed 6 bases, and the junction held 3 bases outside the gene matches. The CDR3 has 14 residues. CDR3 DNA: TGTGCCAGCAGCCCGGGGACTAGCGGGAGCGAGCAGTACTTC. Its translation is CASSPGTSGSEQYF.

The chain recombines TRBV30 with TRBJ1-1; no clear D gene. Germline-derived CDR1 and CDR2 are GTSNPN and SVGIG (reference sequence). With 2 bases removed from V and 6 bases from J, the gap between germline ends came to 7 bases. The CDR3 totals 11 residues. The CDR3 is CAWSLNAEAFF. CDR3 sequence (DNA): TGTGCCTGGAGTCTTAACGCTGAAGCTTTCTTT.

This chain connects TRBV19 to TRBJ1-3, with TRBD1 identical over 7 bases. The CDR3 consists of 14 residues. From germline, CDR1 is LNHDA and CDR2 SQIVND (reference sequence). Unmatched junction bases numbered 5, after V lost 7 bases and J lost 2 bases. CDR3 residues: CASIRGTAGNTIYF. Here the CDR3 DNA reads TGTGCCAGTATTCGAGGGACAGCTGGAAACACCATATATTTT.

This sequence joins TRBV28 and TRBJ2-3; 9 positions agree with TRBD2. Unmatched junction bases numbered 5, after V lost 4 bases and J lost 0 bases. Germline assignment: CDR1 MDHEN and CDR2 SYDVKM. This CDR3 has 16 amino acids. The CDR3 DNA is TGTGCCAGCAGTTCCCTAGCGGGAACAAGCACAGATACGCAGTATTTT. It codes for CASSSLAGTSTDTQYF.

The chain links TRBV7-9 to TRBJ2-7; TRBD2 matches at 12 bases. Germline-derived CDR1 and CDR2 are SEHNR and FQNEAQ (reference sequence). V trimming: 5 bases; J trimming: 4 bases; junction bases outside the gene matches: 6. This CDR3 contains 15 residues. As DNA, the CDR3 is TGTGCCAGCAGCCCCAGGCTAGCGGGAGGGTACGAGCAGTACTTC. It encodes CASSPRLAGGYEQYF.